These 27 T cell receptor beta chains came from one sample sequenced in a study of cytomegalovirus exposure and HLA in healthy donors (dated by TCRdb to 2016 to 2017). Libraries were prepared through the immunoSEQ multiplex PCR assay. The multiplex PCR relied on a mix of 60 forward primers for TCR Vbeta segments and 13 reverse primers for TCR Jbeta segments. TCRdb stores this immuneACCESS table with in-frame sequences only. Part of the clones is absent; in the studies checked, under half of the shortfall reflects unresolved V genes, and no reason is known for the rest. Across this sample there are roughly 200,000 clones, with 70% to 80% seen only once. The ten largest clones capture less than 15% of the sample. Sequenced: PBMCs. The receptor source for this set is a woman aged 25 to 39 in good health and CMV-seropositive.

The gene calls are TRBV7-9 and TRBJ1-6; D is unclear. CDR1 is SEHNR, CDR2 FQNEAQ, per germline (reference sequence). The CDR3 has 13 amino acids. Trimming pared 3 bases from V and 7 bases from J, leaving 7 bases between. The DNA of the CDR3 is TGTGCCAGCAGCTTTCCCTCGAATTCACCCCTCCACTTT. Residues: CASSFPSNSPLHF. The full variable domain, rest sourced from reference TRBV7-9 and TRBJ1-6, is DTGVSQNPRHKITKRGQNVTFRCDPISEHNRLYWYRQTLGQGPEFLTYFQNEAQLEKSRLLSDRFSAERPKGSFSTLEIQRTEQGDSAMYLCASSFPSNSPLHFGNGTRLTVT.

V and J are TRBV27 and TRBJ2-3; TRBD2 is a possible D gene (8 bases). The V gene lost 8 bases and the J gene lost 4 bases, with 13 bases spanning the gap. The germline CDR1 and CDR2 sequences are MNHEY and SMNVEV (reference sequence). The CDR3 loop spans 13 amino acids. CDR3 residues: CASYRGLADTQYF. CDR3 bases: TGTGCCAGCTACAGGGGACTAGCAGATACGCAGTATTTT.

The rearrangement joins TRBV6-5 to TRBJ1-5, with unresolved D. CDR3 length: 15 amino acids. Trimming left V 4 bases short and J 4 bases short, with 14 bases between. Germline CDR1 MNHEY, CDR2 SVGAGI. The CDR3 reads CASSSTQDSNQPQHF. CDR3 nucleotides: TGTGCCAGCAGTTCCACCCAGGATTCTAATCAGCCCCAGCATTTT.

The chain's CDR3 is CAWAGADTQYF. The CDR3, as DNA: TGTGCCTGGGCGGGTGCAGATACGCAGTATTTT. The J gene is TRBJ2-3, the V gene TRBV30, with a tentative D call TRBD2 (5 bases). The CDR3 has 11 residues. With 5 bases removed from V and 4 bases from J, the gap between germline ends came to 7 bases. Germline-derived CDR1 and CDR2 are GTSNPN and SVGIG (reference sequence).

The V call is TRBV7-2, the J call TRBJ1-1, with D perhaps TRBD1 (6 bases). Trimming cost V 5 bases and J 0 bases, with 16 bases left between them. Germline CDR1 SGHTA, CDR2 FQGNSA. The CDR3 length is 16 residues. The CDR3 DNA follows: TGTGCCAGCAGCCCCATAGCCGGACAGTTGAACACTGAAGCTTTCTTT. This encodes CASSPIAGQLNTEAFF.

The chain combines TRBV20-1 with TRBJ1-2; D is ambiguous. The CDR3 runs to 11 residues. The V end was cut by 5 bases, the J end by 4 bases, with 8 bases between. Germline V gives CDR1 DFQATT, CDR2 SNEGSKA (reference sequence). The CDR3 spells CSAENTYGYTF. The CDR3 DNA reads TGCAGTGCTGAAAACACCTATGGCTACACCTTC.

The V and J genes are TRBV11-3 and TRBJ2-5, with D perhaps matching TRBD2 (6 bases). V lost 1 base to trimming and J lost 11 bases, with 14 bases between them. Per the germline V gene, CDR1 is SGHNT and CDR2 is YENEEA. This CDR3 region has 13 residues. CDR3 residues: CASSLVVGGSQYF. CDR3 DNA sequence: TGTGCCAGCAGCTTAGTGGTGGGGGGTTCACAGTACTTC.

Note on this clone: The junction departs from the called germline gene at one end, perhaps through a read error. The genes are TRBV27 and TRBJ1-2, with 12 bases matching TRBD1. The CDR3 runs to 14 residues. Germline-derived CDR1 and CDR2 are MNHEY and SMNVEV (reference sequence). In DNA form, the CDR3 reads TGTGCCAGCAGTCCCCGGGACAGGGGGCCCGGCTACACCTTT. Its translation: CASSPRDRGPGYTF.

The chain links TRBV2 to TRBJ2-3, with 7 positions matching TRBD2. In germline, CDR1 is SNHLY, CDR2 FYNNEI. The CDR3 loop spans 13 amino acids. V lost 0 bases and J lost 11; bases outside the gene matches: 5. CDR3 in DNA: TGTGCCAGCAGTGAAGCGGGAGGGCGGGGGCAGTATTTT. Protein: CASSEAGGRGQYF. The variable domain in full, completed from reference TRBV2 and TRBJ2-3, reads EPEVTQTPSHQVTQMGQEVILRCVPISNHLYFYWYRQILGQKVEFLVSFYNNEISEKSEIFDDQFSVERPDGSNFTLKIRSTKLEDSAMYFCASSEAGGRGQYFGPGTRLTVL.

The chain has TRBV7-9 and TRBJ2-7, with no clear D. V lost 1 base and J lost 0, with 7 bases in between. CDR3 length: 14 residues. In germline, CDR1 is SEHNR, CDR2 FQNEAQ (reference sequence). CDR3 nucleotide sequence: TGTGCCAGCAGCTTAGGTGGCAACTCCTACGAGCAGTACTTC. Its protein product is CASSLGGNSYEQYF.

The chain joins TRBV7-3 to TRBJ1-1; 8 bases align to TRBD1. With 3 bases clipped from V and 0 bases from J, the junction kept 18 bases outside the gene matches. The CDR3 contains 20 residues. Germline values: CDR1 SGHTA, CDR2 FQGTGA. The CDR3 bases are TGTGCCAGCAGCTTCTTTCACGGGACAGGTCCCCGGGCCATGAACACTGAAGCTTTCTTT. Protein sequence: CASSFFHGTGPRAMNTEAFF.

The CDR3 is CASKLSPGNEQFF. CDR3 nucleotides: TGTGCCAGCAAACTCTCTCCTGGTAATGAGCAGTTCTTC. The J gene is TRBJ2-1, the V gene TRBV5-4; D is ambiguous. V was cut by 6 bases and J by 7 bases, with 14 bases left in between. This CDR3 spans 13 amino acids. Germline CDR1 is SGHNT and CDR2 is YYREEE (reference sequence).

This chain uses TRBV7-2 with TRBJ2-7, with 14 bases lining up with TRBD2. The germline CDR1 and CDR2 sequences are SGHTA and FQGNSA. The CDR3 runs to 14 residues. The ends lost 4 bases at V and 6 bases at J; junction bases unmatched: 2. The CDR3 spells CASSSGTSGSEQYF. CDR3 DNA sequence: TGTGCCAGCAGCTCCGGGACTAGCGGGAGCGAGCAGTACTTC.

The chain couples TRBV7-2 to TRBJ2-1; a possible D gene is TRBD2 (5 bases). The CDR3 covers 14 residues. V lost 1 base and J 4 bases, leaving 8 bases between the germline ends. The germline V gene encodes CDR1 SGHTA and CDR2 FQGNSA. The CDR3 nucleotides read TGTGCCAGCAGCTTAGGGGAGCCATACAATGAGCAGTTCTTC. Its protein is CASSLGEPYNEQFF.

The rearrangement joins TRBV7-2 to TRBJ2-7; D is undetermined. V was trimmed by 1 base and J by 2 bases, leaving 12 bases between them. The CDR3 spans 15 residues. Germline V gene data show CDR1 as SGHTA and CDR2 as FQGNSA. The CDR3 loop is CASSLESRFAYEQYF. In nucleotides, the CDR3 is TGTGCCAGCAGCTTAGAGTCCAGGTTTGCCTACGAGCAGTACTTC.

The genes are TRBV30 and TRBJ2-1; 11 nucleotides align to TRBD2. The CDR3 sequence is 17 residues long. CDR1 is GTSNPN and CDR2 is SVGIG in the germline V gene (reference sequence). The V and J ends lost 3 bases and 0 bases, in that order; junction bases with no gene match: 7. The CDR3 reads CAWRSPGLAVSYNEQFF. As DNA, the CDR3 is TGTGCCTGGAGGTCACCGGGACTAGCGGTCTCCTACAATGAGCAGTTCTTC.

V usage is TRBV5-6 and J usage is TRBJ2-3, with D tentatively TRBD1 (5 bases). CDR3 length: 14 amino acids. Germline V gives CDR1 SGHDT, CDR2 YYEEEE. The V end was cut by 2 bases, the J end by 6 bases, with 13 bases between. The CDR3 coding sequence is TGTGCCAGCAGCTTAGGGGCCTCAGGGGATACGCAGTATTTT. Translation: CASSLGASGDTQYF.

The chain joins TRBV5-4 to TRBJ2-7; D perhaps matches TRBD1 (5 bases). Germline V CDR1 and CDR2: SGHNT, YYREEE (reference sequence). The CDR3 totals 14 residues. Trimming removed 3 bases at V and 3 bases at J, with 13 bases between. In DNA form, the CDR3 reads TGTGCCAGCAGCTACAAAGGGGTTCGCTACGAGCAGTACTTC. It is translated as CASSYKGVRYEQYF.

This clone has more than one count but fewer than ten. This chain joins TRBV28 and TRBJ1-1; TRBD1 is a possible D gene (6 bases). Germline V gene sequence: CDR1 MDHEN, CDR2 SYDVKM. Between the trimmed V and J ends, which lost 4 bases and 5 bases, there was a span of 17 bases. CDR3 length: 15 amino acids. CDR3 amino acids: CASSYESGAGTEAFF. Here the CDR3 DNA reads TGTGCCAGCAGTTATGAGTCAGGGGCGGGTACTGAAGCTTTCTTT.

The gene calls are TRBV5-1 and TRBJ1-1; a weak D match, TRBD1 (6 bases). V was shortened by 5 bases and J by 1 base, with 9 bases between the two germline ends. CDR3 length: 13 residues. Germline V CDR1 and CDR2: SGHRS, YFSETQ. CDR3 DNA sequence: TGCGCCAGCAGGTCGACAGGGAACACTGAAGCTTTCTTT. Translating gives CASRSTGNTEAFF. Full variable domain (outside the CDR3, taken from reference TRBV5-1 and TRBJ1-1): KAGVTQTPRYLIKTRGQQVTLSCSPISGHRSVSWYQQTPGQGLQFLFEYFSETQRNKGNFPGRFSGRQFSNSRSEMNVSTLELGDSALYLCASRSTGNTEAFFGQGTRLTVV.

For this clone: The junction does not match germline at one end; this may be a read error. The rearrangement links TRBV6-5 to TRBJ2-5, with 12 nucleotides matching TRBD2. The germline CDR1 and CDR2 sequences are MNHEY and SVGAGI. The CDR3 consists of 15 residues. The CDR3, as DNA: TGTGCCGGCAGTTACTCTAGCGGGGGGGCAGAGACCCAGTACTTC. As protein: CAGSYSSGGAETQYF.

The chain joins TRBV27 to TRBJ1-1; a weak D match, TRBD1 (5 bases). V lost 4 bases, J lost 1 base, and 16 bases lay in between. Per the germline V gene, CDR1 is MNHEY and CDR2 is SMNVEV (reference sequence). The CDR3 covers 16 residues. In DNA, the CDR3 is TGTGCCAGCAGTTCGATGCCGGGACTCCAGAACACTGAAGCTTTCTTT. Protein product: CASSSMPGLQNTEAFF.

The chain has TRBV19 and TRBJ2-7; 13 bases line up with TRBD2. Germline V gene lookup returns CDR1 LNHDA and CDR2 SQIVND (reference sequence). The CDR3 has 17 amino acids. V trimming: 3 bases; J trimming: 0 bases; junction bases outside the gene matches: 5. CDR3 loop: CASSISGTSGNSYEQYF. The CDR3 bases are TGTGCCAGTAGTATCTCCGGGACTAGCGGGAACTCCTACGAGCAGTACTTC.

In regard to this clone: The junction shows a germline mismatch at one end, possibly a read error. CDR3 amino acids: CASSPGPEYEQFF. CDR3 bases: TGTGCTAGCAGCCCTGGGCCGGAATATGAGCAGTTCTTC. The genes are TRBV7-7 and TRBJ2-1; D unresolved. The CDR3 consists of 13 residues. Germline assignment: CDR1 SSHAT and CDR2 FNYEAQ (reference sequence).

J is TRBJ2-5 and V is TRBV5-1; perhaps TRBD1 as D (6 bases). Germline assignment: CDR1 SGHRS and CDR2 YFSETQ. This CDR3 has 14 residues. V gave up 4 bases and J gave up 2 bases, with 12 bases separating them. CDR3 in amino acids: CASSEGHLQETQYF. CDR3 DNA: TGCGCCAGCAGCGAGGGACACTTACAAGAGACCCAGTACTTC.

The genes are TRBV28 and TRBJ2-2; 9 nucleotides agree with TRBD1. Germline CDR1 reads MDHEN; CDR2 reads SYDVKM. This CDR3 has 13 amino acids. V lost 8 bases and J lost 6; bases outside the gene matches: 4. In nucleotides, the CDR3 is TGTGCCAGCCTTAACAGGGGGCCCGGGGAGCTGTTTTTT. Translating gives CASLNRGPGELFF.

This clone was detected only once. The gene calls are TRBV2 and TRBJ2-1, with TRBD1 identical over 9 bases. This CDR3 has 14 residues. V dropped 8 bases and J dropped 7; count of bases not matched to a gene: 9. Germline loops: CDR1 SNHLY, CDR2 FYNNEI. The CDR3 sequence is CASVRDRVGNEQFF. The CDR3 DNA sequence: TGTGCCAGCGTCCGGGACAGGGTGGGAAATGAGCAGTTCTTC.